This TCR beta chain is from a study of T cell responses to AZD1222 COVID-19 vaccine. General observations from the study: Donor demographics were predominantly white British with a female majority; clonal diversity may be underestimated. Vaccine-associated CD4 TCRs spanned spike, dominant at 160-218 and 743-854.

TCRdb's table, derived via immunoSEQ multiplex PCR, lists solely in-frame clones and lacks some. This sample has about 120,000 clones, with about 91% found just once. Points on this clone: Its antigen is unknown.

The CDR3 covers 11 residues. Germline V gives CDR1 SQVTM, CDR2 ANQGSEA. V gave up 1 base and J gave up 9 bases, with 9 bases separating them. The genes are TRBV29-1 and TRBJ1-2; TRBD1 might be the D (6 bases). This receptor was identified in an adult in good health. Here the sequenced sample was peripheral blood, taken on day 0 of AZD1222 vaccination. CDR3 sequence (DNA): TGCAGCGTTGAAGGAACAGGGAGCTACACCTTC. The encoded protein is CSVEGTGSYTF. Filled out from reference TRBV29-1 and TRBJ1-2, the complete variable domain reads SAVISQKPSRDICQRGTSLTIQCQVDSQVTMMFWYRQQPGQSLTLIATANQGSEATYESGFVIDKFPISRPNLTFSTLTVSNMSPEDSSIYLCSVEGTGSYTFGSGTRLTVV.